The following is a TCR beta chain sequence with its context. The antigen is unknown. This sample is part of a study of CD8+ T cells in alopecia areata. As for the study in general: Treated patients swallowed 5 to 10 mg of oral tofacitinib twice daily.

Reverse transcribed after extraction, RNA yielded cDNA as the sequencing template. Using immunoSEQ multiplex PCR, the repertoire was profiled, and TCRdb retains in-frame clones only, with some absent. Counted here are about 210,000 clones, 66% occurring once; the ten biggest clones make up 1% to 1.5%. Whole-study findings and limits: Tofacitinib produced a significant decrease in scalp clonality and in expanded CD8+ clones among the top 100. Tofacitinib did not eliminate many expanded lesional clones from scalp or blood. More clonal than normal scalp was lesional scalp, particularly alopecia totalis/universalis.

This CDR3 contains 13 residues. The V end lost 3 bases, the J end lost 8 bases, and 10 bases lay between the germline ends. Germline lookup yields CDR1 ENHRY and CDR2 SYGVKD. Treatment: oral pan-JAK inhibitor, 5-10 mg twice daily. The V gene is TRBV10-3, the J gene TRBJ1-4, with a possible D match to TRBD1 (5 bases). The origin of this receptor is a human donor with alopecia areata. This sample comprised CD4+ T cells sorted from blood, obtained at approximately week 42, from a patient treated with tofacitinib. The CDR3 sequence: CAISDGGVEKLFF. The CDR3 nucleotides read TGTGCCATCAGTGATGGGGGAGTGGAAAAACTGTTTTTT.